A selection of T cell receptor beta chains follows, all from one sample in a study of technical replicates of blood from a few donors. Repertoires were generated with immunoSEQ multiplex PCR, while TCRdb's copy carries only in-frame clones and drops some. In the table there are about 75,000 clones, around 92% of which are singletons. Source material: T cells isolated from PBMCs. These receptors were obtained from a human donor in good health. Each CDR3 is given without its conserved first and last residue.

V: TRBV12-5
J: TRBJ1-5
CDR3: ASGQDLSNQPQH

V: TRBV2
J: TRBJ2-7
CDR3: ASSWDLAGTTRGY

V: TRBV4-2
J: TRBJ2-3
CDR3: ASSRGESTDTQY

V: TRBV7-9
J: TRBJ1-3
CDR3: ASSSPPGGSGNTIY

V: TRBV28
J: TRBJ2-7
CDR3: ASREIAVYEQY

V: TRBV28
J: TRBJ1-2
CDR3: ASFPTGDSIYGYT

V: TRBV6-5
J: TRBJ1-4
CDR3: ASSYSEGVEKLF

V: TRBV7-9
J: TRBJ1-1
CDR3: ASSLAQNTEAF

V: TRBV11-2
J: TRBJ1-4
CDR3: ASSQHYEKLF

V: TRBV15
J: TRBJ1-5
CDR3: ATSRVGAHNQPQH

V: TRBV10-3
J: TRBJ2-1
CDR3: AISEPSLGPSYNEQF

V: TRBV19
J: TRBJ2-6
CDR3: ASVSWGPGANVLT

V: TRBV27
J: TRBJ2-2
CDR3: ASSLPTRTSYTGELF

V: TRBV7-2
J: TRBJ2-7
CDR3: ASSLATGVLVQY

V: TRBV5-6
J: TRBJ2-1
CDR3: ASSLSAGGPF

V: TRBV9
J: TRBJ1-1
CDR3: ASSGQVNTEAF